Sequencing of this TCR beta chain was carried out in a study of blood T cells in healthy people across ages. Alongside a J-beta primer mix, a sample-barcoded 5' primer served in a second PCR lasting about 7 to 11 cycles. MiXCR, run by TCRdb on the 5' RACE reads, gives a single entry per CDR3 protein. The sample records 250,000 to 300,000 distinct CDR3 sequences, roughly 26% being singletons. This CDR3 has 12 amino acids. Trimming stripped 8 bases from V and 3 bases from J, with 8 bases between. This clonotype showed up just a few times. The rearrangement uses TRBV12-3 or TRBV12-4 and TRBJ1-3, with D possibly matching TRBD1 (5 bases). The origin of this receptor is a woman between 65 and 79 years old in good health. The sequencing sample was made of blood. The CDR3 bases are TGTGCCAGCCAGGGATTTGGAAACACCATATATTTT. Its translation: CASQGFGNTIYF.